This note documents a single T cell receptor (beta chain) sequence. Its antigen is unknown. The sample originates from a study of blood T cells in healthy people across ages. Study-level results: Nothing was known about donor CMV status, and this possibly confounded expanded clonotype changes.

The CDR3 is 13 residues long. The V gene's germline CDR1 is MNHNY and CDR2 SVGAGI (reference sequence). V was shortened by 6 bases and J by 4 bases, with 12 bases between the two germline ends. Sample-barcoded 5' priming and a J-beta primer mix drove a second PCR of about 6 to 12 cycles. MiXCR was run by TCRdb on the 5' RACE reads, yielding one entry per CDR3 protein. The data contain some 1.8 million distinct CDR3 sequences, more than 35% of them seen just once; the ten biggest clones take up under 25%. This receptor was taken from a human donor in good health. What was sequenced was blood. The rearrangement uses TRBV6-6 and TRBJ2-5; tentatively, D is TRBD1 or TRBD2 (6 bases each). CDR3 DNA sequence: TGTGCCAGCAGGATAGGGGGGCGAGAGACCCAGTACTTC. Translation: CASRIGGRETQYF.